What follows is one T cell receptor (beta chain) and its context. The treatment: some 20 received Ad26.COV2.S at low or high dose, single or two shots; about 5 received placebo; per-sample allocation not given. Collection of the samples took place on day 63 after the first injection of vaccine or placebo. Trimming removed 0 bases from V and 4 bases from J, with 27 bases in between. This CDR3 is 20 amino acids long. CDR1 and CDR2 (germline): MNHEY, SMNVEV (reference sequence). This entry is derived from a study of Ad26.COV2.S vaccination and SARS-CoV-2 variants. Assay used: immunoSEQ multiplex PCR; TCRdb lists only in-frame clones, some missing. The sample includes roughly 510,000 clones, around nine tenths seen only once; the top ten take around 13%.

The sequence came from a person between 18 and 59 years old who received the Ad26.COV2.S COVID-19 vaccine or a placebo. The sample in question was peripheral blood, obtained in a trial of Ad26.COV2.S vaccine versus placebo. The chain is built from TRBV27 and TRBJ1-2; maybe TRBD1 (5 bases). The CDR3 is CASSLSSQGLGGGGIYGYTF. In DNA form, the CDR3 reads TGTGCCAGCAGTTTATCAAGCCAGGGCCTAGGCGGGGGTGGTATCTATGGCTACACCTTC.